Presented here are 15 T cell receptor beta chains from one specimen sequenced in a study of regulatory T cells in long-lasting Graves disease. Arm-PCR of CDR3 regions and iRepertoire HTBI primers were used to build TCR beta libraries. From the multiplex PCR reads, TCRdb called clonotypes with MiXCR, one entry per CDR3 protein. The sample carries 530,000 or so distinct CDR3 sequences, roughly 13% recorded once. Documented time point: newly diagnosed GD, antithyroid drugs for less than 3 months. Generation of the TCR library employed RNA extracted from PBMCs. The same sample was also studied in work on T cells in Graves' hyperthyroidism and ophthalmopathy.

This sample comprised peripheral blood mononuclear cells (PBMCs), obtained at new diagnosis, from a patient treated with antithyroid drugs. These receptors were collected from a man aged 30 to 39 with Graves disease.

This clonotype was counted ten times or more. The V and J genes are TRBV6-1 and TRBJ1-1; D gene ambiguous. The V gene lost 2 bases and the J gene lost 6 bases, with 10 bases spanning the gap. The CDR3 spans 13 residues. Looked up from germline, CDR1 is MNHNS and CDR2 is SASEGT. The CDR3, as DNA: TGTGCCAGCAGTGAAAATCTGGGAGCTGAAGCTTTCTTT. Translation: CASSENLGAEAFF.

This clonotype was detected only a few times. The J gene is TRBJ2-2, the V gene TRBV5-1, with D possibly being TRBD1 (6 bases). This CDR3 region has 17 residues. The V end was cut by 8 bases, the J end by 0 bases, with 20 bases between. CDR1 is SGHRS, CDR2 YFSETQ, per germline. In DNA, the CDR3 is TGCGCCAGGGGGGCTAGCTTGCACGGATCGAACACCGGGGAGCTGTTTTTT. The encoded protein is CARGASLHGSNTGELFF. The whole variable domain, filled in from reference TRBV5-1 and TRBJ2-2, reads KAGVTQTPRYLIKTRGQQVTLSCSPISGHRSVSWYQQTPGQGLQFLFEYFSETQRNKGNFPGRFSGRQFSNSRSEMNVSTLELGDSALYLCARGASLHGSNTGELFFGEGSRLTVL.

This clonotype occurred a few times. The chain links TRBV29-1 to TRBJ1-4, with TRBD1 matching 7 bases. The CDR3 is made up of 12 amino acids. Germline values: CDR1 SQVTM, CDR2 ANQGSEA. V was clipped by 6 bases and J by 8 bases; unmatched bases: 6. Written as DNA, the CDR3 is TGCAGCGTCGACAGGGAGGGAGAAAAACTGTTTTTT. Amino acids: CSVDREGEKLFF.

As concerns this clonotype: It may be a read error: a sequence one base away is much more abundant. The gene calls are TRBV19 and TRBJ2-1; 7 bases line up with TRBD1. The germline V gene encodes CDR1 LNHDA and CDR2 SQIVND (reference sequence). Trimming cost V 4 bases and J 6 bases; bases outside gene matches: 6. This CDR3 comprises 14 residues. Written as DNA, the CDR3 is TGTGCCAGTAGTACCCCCAACAGGGGCAATGAGCAGTTCTTC. Amino acids: CASSTPNRGNEQFF.

This clonotype was seen repeatedly, ten times or more. The V gene is TRBV18, the J gene TRBJ2-2, with D unresolved. The germline gives CDR1 KGHSH, CDR2 LQKENI. V was clipped by 2 bases and J by 5 bases, with 6 bases between them. The CDR3 length is 13 residues. The CDR3 nucleotides are TGTGCCAGCTCACCAGTTCTGACCGGGGAGCTGTTTTTT. Translation: CASSPVLTGELFF.

This clonotype was recorded at least ten times. This chain connects TRBV29-1 to TRBJ2-7; a possible D gene is TRBD2 (5 bases). The V gene lost 5 bases and the J gene lost 5 bases, with 13 bases spanning the gap. The germline V gene encodes CDR1 SQVTM and CDR2 ANQGSEA. The CDR3 covers 12 residues. This CDR3 is CSVRGPRDEQYF. The CDR3 DNA reads TGCAGCGTTCGAGGGCCCCGGGACGAGCAGTACTTC.

The chain recombines TRBV6-5 with TRBJ2-3; D gene uncertain. The germline V gene encodes CDR1 MNHEY and CDR2 SVGAGI. The CDR3 runs to 15 residues. V shed 0 bases and J shed 2 bases, with 9 bases lying between them. CDR3 in amino acids: CASSYSTPVTDTQYF. The DNA of the CDR3 is TGTGCCAGCAGTTACTCGACACCGGTCACAGATACGCAGTATTTT.

This clonotype was observed many times. The chain has TRBV29-1 and TRBJ2-1; the match to TRBD2 covers 7 bases. The germline V gene has CDR1 SQVTM and CDR2 ANQGSEA. The CDR3 is made up of 11 amino acids. V dropped 3 bases and J dropped 9; count of bases not matched to a gene: 2. The CDR3 loop is CSVDPGGEQFF. The CDR3 bases are TGCAGCGTTGACCCGGGAGGTGAGCAGTTCTTC.

The table lists this clonotype with a few counts. J is TRBJ2-3 and V is TRBV15, with D maybe TRBD2 (8 bases). Trimming cost V 0 bases and J 7 bases, with 17 bases left between them. The germline V gene encodes CDR1 LNHNV and CDR2 YYDKDF (reference sequence). The CDR3 sequence is 16 residues long. In nucleotides, the CDR3 is TGTGCCACCAGCAGAGATCGGGAGGGGGCACGGAATACGCAGTATTTT. As protein: CATSRDREGARNTQYF.

This clonotype came up a few times. This chain links TRBV27 with TRBJ2-7; 8 bases fit TRBD1. This CDR3 has 14 amino acids. Germline CDR1 is MNHEY and CDR2 is SMNVEV (reference sequence). Trimming removed 3 bases from V and 7 bases from J; junction bases left unmatched: 8. The CDR3 region is CASSFSDRAGEQYF. The CDR3 region has the DNA TGTGCCAGCAGTTTTTCGGACAGGGCGGGGGAGCAGTACTTC.

This clonotype was counted many times. The chain recombines TRBV6-2 or TRBV6-3 with TRBJ2-1; 8 nucleotides match TRBD1. This CDR3 region has 16 residues. Trimming cost V 6 bases and J 10 bases; bases outside gene matches: 17. From germline, CDR1 is MNHEY and CDR2 SVGEGT. This CDR3 is CASRDRVAPSDNEQFF. The CDR3, as DNA: TGTGCCAGCAGGGACAGGGTGGCCCCTTCCGATAACGAGCAGTTCTTC.

V usage is TRBV9 and J usage is TRBJ1-2; D is possibly TRBD1 (6 bases). Deletions cut 0 bases from V and 8 bases from J, with 11 bases between. The CDR3 totals 13 residues. CDR1 SGDLS and CDR2 YYNGEE come from the germline V gene. CDR3 amino acids: CASSVAAGDGYTF. The DNA of the CDR3 is TGTGCCAGCAGCGTAGCGGCAGGGGACGGCTACACCTTC.

This clonotype was counted many times. The chain carries TRBV28 and TRBJ2-7; TRBD2 agrees at 8 bases. The CDR3 sequence is 14 residues long. J was trimmed by 3 bases and V by 7 bases; bases with no gene match: 8. The germline gives CDR1 MDHEN, CDR2 SYDVKM. As DNA, the CDR3 is TGTGCCAGCATCGCGGGGGGAGTTAGCTACGAGCAGTACTTC. It codes for CASIAGGVSYEQYF.

This clonotype was recorded many times. The J gene is TRBJ1-2, the V gene TRBV2; a weak D match, TRBD1 (6 bases). The germline gives CDR1 SNHLY, CDR2 FYNNEI. CDR3 size: 15 residues. V was cut by 4 bases and J by 2 bases, with 14 bases left in between. The CDR3 loop is CASSGAGERNYGYTF. The CDR3 coding sequence is TGTGCCAGCAGTGGGGCAGGGGAGAGGAACTATGGCTACACCTTC.

V gene TRBV20-1 combines with J gene TRBJ1-3, with D unresolved. The CDR3 contains 13 residues. V was shortened by 3 bases and J by 1 base, with 7 bases between the two germline ends. Germline assignment: CDR1 DFQATT and CDR2 SNEGSKA (reference sequence). The CDR3 protein is CSASPRSGNTIYF. The CDR3 DNA reads TGCAGTGCTAGCCCCCGGTCTGGAAACACCATATATTTT.